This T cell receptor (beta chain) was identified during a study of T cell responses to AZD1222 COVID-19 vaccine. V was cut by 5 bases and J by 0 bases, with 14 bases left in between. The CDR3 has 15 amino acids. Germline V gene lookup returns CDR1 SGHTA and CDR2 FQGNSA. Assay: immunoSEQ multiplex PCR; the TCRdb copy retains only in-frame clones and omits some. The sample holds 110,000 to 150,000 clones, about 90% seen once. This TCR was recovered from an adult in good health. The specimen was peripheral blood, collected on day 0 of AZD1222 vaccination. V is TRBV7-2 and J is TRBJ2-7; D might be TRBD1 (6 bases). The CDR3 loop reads CASSPSYRASYEQYF. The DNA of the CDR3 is TGTGCCAGCAGCCCCTCCTACAGGGCCTCCTACGAGCAGTACTTC.